The TCR beta chain described here comes from a study of T cell repertoires in cytomegalovirus infection. Study as a whole: Indications of both CMV infection and matching HLA type were provided by public TCR beta signatures. Study findings and constraints: The ex vivo response was dominated by HLA-C-restricted CMV-specific TCR beta clonotypes. There were carriers of CMV plus the relevant HLA, and cumulative public TCR beta family frequency identified them.

The CDR3 sequence is 14 residues long. Trimming stripped 5 bases from V and 1 base from J, with 11 bases between. Germline loops: CDR1 SGHTA, CDR2 FQGNSA. From the reads, TCRdb called clonotypes with MiXCR, one entry per CDR3 protein. Of 300,000 to 450,000 distinct CDR3 sequences in the sample, over 15% are singletons; the top ten hold less than 9.5%. This clonotype was seen just once. The target antigen is unknown. A read error is possible here, since a much larger clone lies one base away. The rearrangement links TRBV7-2 to TRBJ2-5; D unclear. Specimen: PBMCs. The sequence was obtained from a human donor in good health (CMV status not recorded). Some clones in this sample may be carry-over from other donors' samples. The CDR3 here is CASSVETPQETQYF. The CDR3 DNA is TGTGCCAGCAGCGTGGAGACACCCCAAGAGACCCAGTACTTC.